The clone carrying this T cell receptor beta chain was observed once. Original processing notes: Estimation of nucleated cell counts was performed using reference gene primer amplification. Libraries were prepared by immunoSEQ multiplex PCR; TCRdb keeps only in-frame clonotypes and omits some of them. The V and J calls and clone size come from that table; D and trimming were worked out from the DNA. The data show under 150,000 clones, about 84% seen once. The data were obtained in a study of blood T cell repertoires in COVID-19. Across the study: Specimens from acute and convalescent COVID-19 originated in the United States, Italy and Spain.

Germline values: CDR1 SGHTA, CDR2 FQGTGA. There are 16 residues in the CDR3. V dropped 5 bases and J dropped 4; count of bases not matched to a gene: 10. The J gene is TRBJ1-5, the V gene TRBV7-3; 8 nucleotides match TRBD1. The clonotype was recovered from a woman in her fifties or sixties with acute or convalescent COVID-19. The sample consisted of peripheral blood. CDR3 sequence reads: CASSRMDRENNQPQHF. DNA for the CDR3: TGTGCCAGCAGCCGAATGGACAGGGAAAATAATCAGCCCCAGCATTTT.